A selection of T cell receptor beta chains follows, all from one sample in a study of blood T cells in healthy people across ages. MiXCR was run by TCRdb on the 5' RACE reads, yielding one entry per CDR3 protein. The data contain some 710,000 distinct CDR3 sequences, 22% of them singletons. Sequenced material: blood. Receptors originate from a man in his sixties or seventies in good health. Both conserved end residues are part of each CDR3. The D gene is left open where the match is weak. Clone size is not always given. Where it is, it says once, few, many or a class for expanded clones.

>TRBD2|16|.|TRBJ2-3|TRBV9
TGTGCCAGCAGCGTAGTAGGGCTAGCGGATACAGATACGCAGTATTTT
CASSVVGLADTDTQYF
>TRBD1|13|few|TRBJ2-1|TRBV29-1
TGCAGCGCTGGACAGGGCTCCTACAATGAGCAGTTCTTC
CSAGQGSYNEQFF
>.|10|.|TRBJ1-2|TRBV6-6
TGTGCCAGCAGTTACGGTGGCTACACCTTC
CASSYGGYTF
>.|13|many|TRBJ1-1|TRBV10-3
TGTGCCATCAGTGAGTACCGGGGCCACCCAGCTTTCTTT
CAISEYRGHPAFF
>.|14|.|TRBJ2-7|TRBV7-9
TGTGCCAGCAGCTTAGAGGTCAGGGGCCACGAGCAGTACTTC
CASSLEVRGHEQYF
>TRBD2|14|.|TRBJ2-1|TRBV3-1
TGTGCCACCTCGGGGCGGGGGACTTACAATGAGCAGTTCTTC
CATSGRGTYNEQFF
>.|11|.|TRBJ2-7|TRBV28
TGTGCCAGCAGTGGGAGTGTGGAGCAGTACTTC
CASSGSVEQYF
>TRBD2|14|.|TRBJ2-7|TRBV6-5
TGTGCCAGCAGTTACCTAGCGGGGGGTCACGAGCAGTACTTC
CASSYLAGGHEQYF
>.|13|.|TRBJ1-2|TRBV20-1
TGCAGTGCTAGAGATTTAGGGAACTATGGCTACACCTTC
CSARDLGNYGYTF
>TRBD2|16|.|TRBJ2-2|TRBV7-9
TGTGCCAGCAGCCCAGGGACTAGCGGGACCACCGGGGAGCTGTTTTTT
CASSPGTSGTTGELFF
>.|16|.|TRBJ2-3|TRBV7-2
TGTGCCAGCAGCCCCGGGACTGGCACGGGCACAGATACGCAGTATTTT
CASSPGTGTGTDTQYF
>TRBD2|17|.|TRBJ2-1|TRBV28
TGTGCCAGCAGTTTGACTAGCGGGGGGCTAACCTACAATGAGCAGTTCTTC
CASSLTSGGLTYNEQFF
>.|14|few|TRBJ2-3|TRBV12-3/TRBV12-4
TGTGCCAGCAGTCCTTTGAGACAAGCAGATACGCAGTATTTT
CASSPLRQADTQYF
>.|12|.|TRBJ2-4|TRBV2
TGTGCCAGCAGTAGGATCAAAAACATTCAGTACTTC
CASSRIKNIQYF
>.|14|few|TRBJ2-1|TRBV20-1
TGCAGCGCTAGAGACACGGCGCATTACAATGAGCAGTTCTTC
CSARDTAHYNEQFF
>TRBD1|15|.|TRBJ1-4|TRBV29-1
TGCAGCGTAAGACAGGGTCCTGCTAGTAATGAAAAACTGTTTTTT
CSVRQGPASNEKLFF
>TRBD2|17|.|TRBJ2-3|TRBV14
TGTGCCAGCAGCCAAGGTCGGCTAGCGGGAGACGCAGATACGCAGTATTTT
CASSQGRLAGDADTQYF
>TRBD2|15|many|TRBJ2-1|TRBV20-1
TGCAGTGCTAGACGTAGCGGGGGGTCTCGGAATGAGCAGTTCTTC
CSARRSGGSRNEQFF
>.|14|many|TRBJ2-5|TRBV7-2
TGTGCCAGCAGCTTAGGTAGGGTCCAAGAGACCCAGTACTTC
CASSLGRVQETQYF
>.|12|few|TRBJ2-3|TRBV27
TGTGCCAGCAGTACCGACACAGATACGCAGTATTTT
CASSTDTDTQYF
>.|14|few|TRBJ2-1|TRBV14
TGTGCCAGCAGCCAAGTTCGGTCGGTGGGTGAGCAGTTCTTC
CASSQVRSVGEQFF
>TRBD1|13|few|TRBJ1-5|TRBV15
TGTGCCACCAACGACAGGGGGCAGGAGCCCCAGCATTTT
CATNDRGQEPQHF
>TRBD2|15|many|TRBJ2-5|TRBV29-1
TGCAGCGTTGACGAGCGGGGGGGATTCCAAGAGACCCAGTACTTC
CSVDERGGFQETQYF
>TRBD2|18|few|TRBJ2-1|TRBV20-1
TGCAGTGCTAGTCGTCCGGGTCGTTCTCGCGGGAGGGGCAATGAGCAGTTCTTC
CSASRPGRSRGRGNEQFF
>.|13|.|TRBJ2-5|TRBV12-3/TRBV12-4
TGTGCCAGCAGTTTCTTCAAGGGGAAGACCCAGTACTTC
CASSFFKGKTQYF
>TRBD1|15|.|TRBJ2-3|TRBV28
TGTGCCAGCAGTTTGACAGGGGGGACGGCAGATACGCAGTATTTT
CASSLTGGTADTQYF
>.|14|.|TRBJ1-6|TRBV7-9
TGTGCCAGCAGCTTTGAGGGGTGGGGTTCACCCCTCCACTTT
CASSFEGWGSPLHF
>.|14|few|TRBJ2-3|TRBV29-1
TGCAGCGTTGGGGTCAGACTACACACAGATACGCAGTATTTT
CSVGVRLHTDTQYF
>TRBD1|14|many|TRBJ2-1|TRBV29-1
TGCAGCGTTACTCTGGGACAGGTTAACAATGAGCAGTTCTTC
CSVTLGQVNNEQFF
>.|14|.|TRBJ2-7|TRBV2
TGTGCCAGCAGACAGACTACTCCGTCCTACGAGCAGTACTTC
CASRQTTPSYEQYF
>.|13|.|TRBJ2-7|TRBV29-1
TGCAGCGTTGAATTCCGGAGCTCCTACGAGCAGTACTTC
CSVEFRSSYEQYF
>TRBD2|14|few|TRBJ2-3|TRBV6-2/TRBV6-3
TGTGCCATGCGGGCTAGCGGGAGTTTGGATACGCAGTATTTT
CAMRASGSLDTQYF
>TRBD1|15|few|TRBJ1-5|TRBV5-8
TGTGCCAGCAGCACGGGACAGTATAGCAATCAGCCCCAGCATTTT
CASSTGQYSNQPQHF
>.|14|few|TRBJ2-7|TRBV5-1
TGCGCCAGCAGCTTCCGATCTGGCATCTACGAGCAGTACTTC
CASSFRSGIYEQYF
>.|14|.|TRBJ1-6|TRBV12-3/TRBV12-4
TGTGCCAGCAGCTTGGACAGTTCTTTTTCACCCCTCCACTTT
CASSLDSSFSPLHF
>.|13|few|TRBJ2-5|TRBV28
TGTGCCAGCAGCCAAGCCGGTCGAGAGACCCAGTACTTC
CASSQAGRETQYF
>.|15|.|TRBJ2-5|TRBV12-3/TRBV12-4
TGTGCCAGTAGGATTGGCCATTCAAATCAAGAGACCCAGTACTTC
CASRIGHSNQETQYF
>TRBD2|13|few|TRBJ2-1|TRBV11-2
TGTGCCAGCAGCTTCAGCGGGGACGGAGAGCAGTTCTTC
CASSFSGDGEQFF
>.|11|.|TRBJ1-2|TRBV7-9
TGTGCCGGAGCAGGGCTCTATGGCTACACCTTC
CAGAGLYGYTF
>.|10|few|TRBJ1-1|TRBV21-1
TGTGCCAGCAGTACGGGGGGAGCTTTCTTT
CASSTGGAFF
>.|11|few|TRBJ2-1|TRBV7-9
TGTGGGCCCAGCTCCTACAATGAGCAGTTCTTC
CGPSSYNEQFF
>TRBD2|16|.|TRBJ2-1|TRBV12-3/TRBV12-4
TGTGCCAGCAGTTTGTTTGGCGGGAGTGGGTACAATGAGCGGTTCTTC
CASSLFGGSGYNERFF
>TRBD2|16|few|TRBJ2-7|TRBV6-5
TGTGCCAGCAGTTACGCGAGTACGGGGACTATGAGCGAGCAGTACTTC
CASSYASTGTMSEQYF
>.|13|few|TRBJ2-1|TRBV19
TGTGCCACCGCACCAGGCTCCTACAATGAGCAGTTCTTC
CATAPGSYNEQFF
>TRBD1|17|few|TRBJ1-4|TRBV7-2
TGTGCCAGCAGCTTACGAGGGGGCGCGGCGACTAATGAAAAACTGTTTTTT
CASSLRGGAATNEKLFF
>.|18|.|TRBJ1-3|TRBV18
TGTGCCAGCTCACCACGACCTGGAGGGACTGCGCCTGGAAACACCATATATTTT
CASSPRPGGTAPGNTIYF
>.|15|.|TRBJ1-2|TRBV6-2/TRBV6-3
TGTGCCAGCAGTCCGCACCTACAGGGTACCTATGGCTACACCTTC
CASSPHLQGTYGYTF
>.|12|.|TRBJ1-1|TRBV20-1
TGCAGTGAGAAAGGGGGGGACACTGAAGCTTTCTTT
CSEKGGDTEAFF
>.|13|many|TRBJ1-2|TRBV7-6
TGTGCCAGCAGCCCAACAGGGCCCTATGGCTACACCTTC
CASSPTGPYGYTF
>.|15|few|TRBJ1-5|TRBV12-3/TRBV12-4
TGTGCCAGCAGCCCTCCTGACAGGCTCAATCAGCCCCAGCATTTT
CASSPPDRLNQPQHF
>.|15|many|TRBJ1-6|TRBV12-3/TRBV12-4
TGTGCCAGCAGTTACCGTAGCTCCTATAATTCACCTCTCCACTTT
CASSYRSSYNSPLHF
>.|16|.|TRBJ1-2|TRBV15
TGTGCCACCAGCAGAGATTATCGTGGCTCAAACTATGGCTACACCTTC
CATSRDYRGSNYGYTF
>TRBD1|15|few|TRBJ2-2|TRBV12-3/TRBV12-4
TGTGCCAGCAGCCAGACAGGGGGCTTTTCCGGGGAGCTGTTTTTT
CASSQTGGFSGELFF
>TRBD2|16|.|TRBJ2-1|TRBV12-3/TRBV12-4
TGTGCCAGCACCTTGGGGCTAGCGGGGGGCTACAATGGGCAGTTCTTC
CASTLGLAGGYNGQFF
>.|13|few|TRBJ2-4|TRBV20-1
TGCAGTCAATCCGAGGGGGCCAAAAACATTCAGTACTTC
CSQSEGAKNIQYF
>.|17|.|TRBJ2-7|TRBV18
TGTGCCAGCTCACCGCTAAGGGTCGGGGCTATTACCTACGAGCAGTACTTC
CASSPLRVGAITYEQYF
>.|13|few|TRBJ1-1|TRBV6-5
TGTGCCAGCAGTTACTTGGGGCGAACTGAAGCTTTCTTT
CASSYLGRTEAFF